This entry concerns a single T cell receptor beta chain. Its specificity is not known. The data stem from a study of T-cell memory formation after mild COVID-19. The study, taken as a whole, reports: The CD4+ clones that contracted clustered mainly within CM and EM, and the CD8+ clones concentrated in EMRA. Memory cells collected pre-infection included some clones that later responded, suggesting cross-reactive memory joined.

One entry per CDR3 protein, called by TCRdb with MiXCR from the 5' RACE reads. The sample contains about 110,000 distinct CDR3 sequences, over 13% of which appear only once. Germline V gene data show CDR1 as MGHRA and CDR2 as YSYEKL. CDR3 length: 15 amino acids. Germline trimming cut 3 bases from V and 2 bases from J; bases unmatched to any gene: 3. Material: PBMCs or a T cell subset sorted from them (not recorded which). The sequence was obtained from a man aged 18 to 30 who had mild COVID-19 (a few samples of this study predate the infection). Cell type and time point are not known. This chain joins TRBV4-1 and TRBJ2-7, with 11 bases fitting TRBD1. CDR3 loop: CASSQPGQGAYEQYF. CDR3 sequence (DNA): TGCGCCAGCAGCCAGCCGGGACAGGGGGCCTACGAGCAGTACTTC.